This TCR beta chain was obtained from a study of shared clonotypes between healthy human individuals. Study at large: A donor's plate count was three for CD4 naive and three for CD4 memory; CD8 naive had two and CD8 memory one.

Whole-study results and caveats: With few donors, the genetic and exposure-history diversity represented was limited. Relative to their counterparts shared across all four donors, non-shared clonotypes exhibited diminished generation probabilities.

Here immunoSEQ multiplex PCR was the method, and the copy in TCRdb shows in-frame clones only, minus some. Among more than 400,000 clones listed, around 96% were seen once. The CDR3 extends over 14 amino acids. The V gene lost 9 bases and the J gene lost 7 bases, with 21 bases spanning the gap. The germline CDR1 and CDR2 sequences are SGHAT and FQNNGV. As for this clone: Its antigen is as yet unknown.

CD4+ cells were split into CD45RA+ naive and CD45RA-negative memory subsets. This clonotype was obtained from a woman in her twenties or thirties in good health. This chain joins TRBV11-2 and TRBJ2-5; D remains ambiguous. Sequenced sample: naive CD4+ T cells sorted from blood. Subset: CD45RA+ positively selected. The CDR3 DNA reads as TGTGCCAGTCGTGACGCACCGATGTTAACGACCCAGTACTTC. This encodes CASRDAPMLTTQYF.